In this sample, the clone carrying this TCR beta chain turned up a few times. The antigen is not known. From germline, CDR1 is LNHDA and CDR2 SQIVND (reference sequence). This CDR3 contains 14 residues. With V trimmed by 7 bases and J by 2 bases, 8 bases remained unmatched. This specimen belongs to a study of T cell repertoires in cytomegalovirus infection. As for the study in general: Based on public TCR beta signatures, there were indications of CMV infection and of a matching HLA type.

TCRdb fed the reads into MiXCR, producing one record per CDR3 protein. The sample has some 920,000 distinct CDR3 sequences, approximately 30% seen once. Sequenced here: cultured CD8+ T cells from PBMCs, sampled from culture after CMV antigen stimulation. The chain recombines TRBV19 with TRBJ2-7; 7 nucleotides agree with TRBD1. The sequence was obtained from a human donor in good health (CMV status not recorded). Some clones in this sample may be carry-over from other donors' samples. The CDR3 protein is CASTQGDSPYEQYF. The CDR3 bases are TGTGCCAGTACCCAAGGGGACAGTCCCTACGAGCAGTACTTC.